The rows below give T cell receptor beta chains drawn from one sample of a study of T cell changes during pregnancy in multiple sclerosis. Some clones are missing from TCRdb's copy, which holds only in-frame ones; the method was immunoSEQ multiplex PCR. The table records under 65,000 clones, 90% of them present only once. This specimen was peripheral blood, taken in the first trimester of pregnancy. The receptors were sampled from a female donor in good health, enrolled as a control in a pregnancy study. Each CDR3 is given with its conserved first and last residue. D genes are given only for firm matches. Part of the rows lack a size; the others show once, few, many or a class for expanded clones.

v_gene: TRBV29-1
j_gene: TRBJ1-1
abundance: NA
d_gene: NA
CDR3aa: CSAGTQNTEAFF
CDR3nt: TGCAGCGCGGGGACACAGAACACTGAAGCTTTCTTT

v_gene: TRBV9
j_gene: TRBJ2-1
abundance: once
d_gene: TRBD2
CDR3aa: CASTANPGTSGNEQFF
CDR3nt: TGTGCCAGCACCGCCAACCCCGGGACTAGCGGCAATGAGCAGTTCTTC

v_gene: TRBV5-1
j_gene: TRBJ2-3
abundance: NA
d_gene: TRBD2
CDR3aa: CASSSPPSGGTDTQYF
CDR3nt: TGCGCCAGCAGCTCACCTCCTAGCGGGGGGACAGATACGCAGTATTTT

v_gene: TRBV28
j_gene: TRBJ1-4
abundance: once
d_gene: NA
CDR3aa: CASSLSTGLNEKLFF
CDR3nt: TGTGCCAGCAGTTTGTCGACAGGCCTAAATGAAAAACTGTTTTTT

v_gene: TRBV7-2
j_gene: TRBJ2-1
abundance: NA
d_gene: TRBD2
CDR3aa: CASSLRAGGRYEQFF
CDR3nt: TGTGCCAGCAGCTTAAGAGCGGGAGGGCGGTATGAGCAGTTCTTC

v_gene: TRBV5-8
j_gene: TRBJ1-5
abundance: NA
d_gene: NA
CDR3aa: CASTLGLQYNQPQHF
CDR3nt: TGTGCCAGCACCCTTGGTCTCCAGTACAATCAGCCCCAGCATTTT

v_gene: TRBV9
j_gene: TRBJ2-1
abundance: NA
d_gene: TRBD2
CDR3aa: CASSSRSGIGEQFF
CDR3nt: TGTGCCAGCAGCTCCCGTAGCGGGATTGGTGAGCAGTTCTTC

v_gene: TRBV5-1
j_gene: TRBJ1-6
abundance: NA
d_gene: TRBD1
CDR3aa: CASSPGTGGGSPLHF
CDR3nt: TGCGCCAGCAGCCCCGGGACAGGGGGCGGATCACCCCTCCACTTT

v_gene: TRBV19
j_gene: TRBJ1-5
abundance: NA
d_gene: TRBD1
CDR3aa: CASSIDIQTGQGTNQPQHF
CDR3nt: TGTGCCAGTAGTATAGATATTCAAACAGGACAGGGGACCAATCAGCCCCAGCATTTT

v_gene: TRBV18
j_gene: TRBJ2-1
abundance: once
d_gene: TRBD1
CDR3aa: CASSPSQGVYNEQFF
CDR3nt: TGTGCCAGCTCACCGTCCCAGGGGGTTTACAATGAGCAGTTCTTC

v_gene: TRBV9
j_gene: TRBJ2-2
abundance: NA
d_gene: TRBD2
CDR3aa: CASSVARTSGIEGNTGELFF
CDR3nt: TGTGCCAGCAGCGTAGCCAGGACTAGCGGAATCGAAGGGAACACCGGGGAGCTGTTTTTT

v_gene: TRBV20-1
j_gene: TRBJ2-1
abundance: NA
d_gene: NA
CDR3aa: CSARLGYEQFF
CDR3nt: TGCAGTGCTCGACTAGGTTATGAGCAGTTCTTC

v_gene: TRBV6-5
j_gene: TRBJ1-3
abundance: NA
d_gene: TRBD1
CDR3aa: CASRTRGLVNTIYF
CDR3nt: TGTGCCAGCAGGACAAGGGGGCTTGTAAACACCATATATTTT

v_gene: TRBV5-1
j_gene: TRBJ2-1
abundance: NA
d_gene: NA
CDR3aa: CASSTETGLEFNEQFF
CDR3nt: TGCGCCAGCAGCACGGAGACTGGACTCGAATTTAATGAGCAGTTCTTC

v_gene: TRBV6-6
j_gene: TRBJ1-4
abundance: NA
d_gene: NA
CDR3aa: CASGGGFEKLFF
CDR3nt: TGTGCCAGCGGGGGCGGTTTCGAAAAACTGTTTTTT

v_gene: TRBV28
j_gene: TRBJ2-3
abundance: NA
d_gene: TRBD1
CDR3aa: CASSLRDRVYTQYF
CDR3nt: TGTGCCAGCAGTTTACGGGACAGGGTATATACGCAGTATTTT

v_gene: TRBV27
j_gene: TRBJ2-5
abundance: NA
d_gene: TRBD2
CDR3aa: CASSFLSGGKTQYF
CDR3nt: TGTGCCAGCAGTTTTCTTAGCGGGGGGAAGACCCAGTACTTC

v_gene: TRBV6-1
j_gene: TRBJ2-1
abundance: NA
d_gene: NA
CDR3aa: CASSGDRRGNEQFF
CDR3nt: TGTGCCAGCAGTGGTGACAGAAGGGGCAATGAGCAGTTCTTC

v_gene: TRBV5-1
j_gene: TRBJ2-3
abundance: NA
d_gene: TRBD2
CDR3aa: CASSLRPSGWGDSTDTQYF
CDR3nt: TGCGCCAGCAGCTTGAGGCCTAGCGGATGGGGCGATAGCACAGATACGCAGTATTTT

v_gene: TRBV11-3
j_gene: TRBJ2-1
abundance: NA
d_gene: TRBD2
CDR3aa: CASSLGGTSGRVGAYNEQFF
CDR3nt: TGTGCCAGCAGCTTAGGAGGAACTAGCGGGAGGGTAGGGGCCTACAATGAGCAGTTCTTC

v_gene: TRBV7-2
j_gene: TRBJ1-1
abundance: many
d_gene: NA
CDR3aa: CASSPFNEAFF
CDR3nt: TGTGCCAGCAGCCCCTTTAATGAAGCTTTCTTT

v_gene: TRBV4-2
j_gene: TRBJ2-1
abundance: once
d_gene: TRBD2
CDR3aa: CASSQSPGLAPPTWQFF
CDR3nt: TGTGCCAGCAGCCAATCGCCAGGACTAGCCCCCCCGACGTGGCAGTTCTTC

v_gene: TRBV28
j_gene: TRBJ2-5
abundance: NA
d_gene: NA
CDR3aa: CASSRQLRGTQYF
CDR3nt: TGTGCCAGCTCTCGACAGCTTAGGGGTACCCAGTACTTC

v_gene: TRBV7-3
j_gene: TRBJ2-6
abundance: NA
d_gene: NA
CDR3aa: CASSLRVSGANVLTF
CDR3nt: TGTGCCAGCAGCTTAAGAGTATCGGGGGCCAACGTCCTGACTTTC

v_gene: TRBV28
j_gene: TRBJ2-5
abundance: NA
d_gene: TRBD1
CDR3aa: CASSRISDRGKETQYF
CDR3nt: TGTGCCAGCAGCCGAATTTCCGACAGGGGGAAAGAGACCCAGTACTTC

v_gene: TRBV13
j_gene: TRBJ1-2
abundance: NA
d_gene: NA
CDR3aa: CASRSTDDIRGYTF
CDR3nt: TGTGCCAGCAGATCAACCGACGACATTCGGGGCTACACCTTC

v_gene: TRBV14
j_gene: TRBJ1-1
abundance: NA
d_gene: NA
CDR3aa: CASSRSITGLNTEAFF
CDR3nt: TGTGCCAGCAGTCGTTCTATTACAGGGTTGAACACTGAAGCTTTCTTT

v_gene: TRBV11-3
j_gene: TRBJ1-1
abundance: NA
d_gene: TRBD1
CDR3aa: CASSSTGGNTEAFF
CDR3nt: TGTGCCAGCAGCTCTACAGGGGGCAACACTGAAGCTTTCTTT

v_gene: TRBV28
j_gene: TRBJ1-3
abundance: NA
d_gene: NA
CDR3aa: CASSFLQGPGNTIYF
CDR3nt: TGTGCCAGCAGTTTCCTACAGGGTCCTGGAAACACCATATATTTT

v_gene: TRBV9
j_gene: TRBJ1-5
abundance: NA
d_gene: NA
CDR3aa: CASSVHGGSGQPQHF
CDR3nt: TGTGCCAGCAGCGTACATGGGGGGAGTGGTCAGCCCCAGCATTTT

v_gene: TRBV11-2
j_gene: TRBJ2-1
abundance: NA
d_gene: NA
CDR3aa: CASRYQDSNEQFF
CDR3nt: TGTGCCAGCAGGTACCAGGACTCCAATGAGCAGTTCTTC

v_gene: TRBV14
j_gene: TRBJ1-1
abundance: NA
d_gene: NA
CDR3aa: CASSLTLNTEAFF
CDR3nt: TGTGCCAGCAGCCTTACACTGAACACTGAAGCTTTCTTT

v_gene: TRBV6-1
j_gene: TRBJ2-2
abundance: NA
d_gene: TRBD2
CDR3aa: CASSELAGNTGELFF
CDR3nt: TGTGCCAGCAGTGAATTAGCGGGGAACACCGGGGAGCTGTTTTTT

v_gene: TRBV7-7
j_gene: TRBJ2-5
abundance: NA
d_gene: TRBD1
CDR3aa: CASSLARARGFEETQYF
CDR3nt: TGTGCCAGCAGCTTAGCGCGAGCCAGGGGGTTTGAAGAGACCCAGTACTTC

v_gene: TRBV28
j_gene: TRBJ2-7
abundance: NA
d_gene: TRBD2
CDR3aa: CASSLSGTSWLGSYEQYF
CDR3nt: TGTGCCAGCAGCCTCTCCGGGACTAGCTGGCTCGGCTCCTACGAGCAGTACTTC

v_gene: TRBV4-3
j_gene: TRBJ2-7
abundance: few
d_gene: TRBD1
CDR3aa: CASSHTTGGYEQYF
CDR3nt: TGCGCCAGCAGCCATACGACAGGGGGCTACGAGCAGTACTTC

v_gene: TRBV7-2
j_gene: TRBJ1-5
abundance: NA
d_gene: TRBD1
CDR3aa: CASSSRGPNQPQHF
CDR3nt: TGTGCCAGCAGCAGCAGGGGGCCCAATCAGCCCCAGCATTTT

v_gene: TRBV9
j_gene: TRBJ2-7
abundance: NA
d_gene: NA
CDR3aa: CASSGGAYEQYF
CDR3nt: TGTGCCAGCAGCGGGGGGGCCTACGAGCAGTACTTC

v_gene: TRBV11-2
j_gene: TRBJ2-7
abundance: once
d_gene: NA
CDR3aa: CASKFIGGSYEQYF
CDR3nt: TGTGCCAGCAAATTCATCGGAGGGTCCTACGAGCAGTACTTC

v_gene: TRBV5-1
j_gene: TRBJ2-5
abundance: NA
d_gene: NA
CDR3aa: CASSLGRGSETQYF
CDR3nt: TGCGCCAGCAGCTTGGGCCGGGGATCGGAGACCCAGTACTTC

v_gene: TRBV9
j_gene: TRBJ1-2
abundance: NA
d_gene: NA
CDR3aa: CASSVVADPSQVGYTF
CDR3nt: TGTGCCAGCAGCGTAGTGGCAGATCCCTCCCAAGTGGGCTACACCTTC

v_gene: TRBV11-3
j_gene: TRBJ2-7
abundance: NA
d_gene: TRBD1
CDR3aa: CASSWTGSSYEQYF
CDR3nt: TGTGCCAGCAGTTGGACAGGGAGCTCCTACGAGCAGTACTTC

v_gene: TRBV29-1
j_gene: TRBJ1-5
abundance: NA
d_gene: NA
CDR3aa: CSVVRTVTRSNQPQHF
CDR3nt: TGCAGCGTTGTAAGGACAGTCACAAGGAGCAATCAGCCCCAGCATTTT

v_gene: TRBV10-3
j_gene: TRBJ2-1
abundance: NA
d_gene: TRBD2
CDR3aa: CAISEGASGSNEQFF
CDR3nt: TGTGCCATCAGTGAGGGGGCTAGCGGGAGCAATGAGCAGTTCTTC

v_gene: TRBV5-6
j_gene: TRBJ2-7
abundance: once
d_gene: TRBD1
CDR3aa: CASSLAGTGAYEQYF
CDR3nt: TGTGCCAGCAGCTTGGCCGGGACAGGGGCCTACGAGCAGTACTTC

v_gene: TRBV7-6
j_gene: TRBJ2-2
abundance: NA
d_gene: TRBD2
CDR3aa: CASSLELAGVYGELFF
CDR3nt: TGTGCCAGCAGCTTAGAACTAGCGGGAGTTTACGGGGAGCTGTTTTTT

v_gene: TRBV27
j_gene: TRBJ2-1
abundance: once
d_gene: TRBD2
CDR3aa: CASSLLEGRDEQFF
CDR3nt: TGTGCCAGCAGTTTATTGGAGGGGAGGGATGAGCAGTTCTTC

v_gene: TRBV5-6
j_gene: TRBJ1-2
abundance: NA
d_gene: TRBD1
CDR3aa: CASSRQGGYGYTF
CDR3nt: TGTGCCAGCAGCCGACAGGGCGGGTATGGCTACACCTTC

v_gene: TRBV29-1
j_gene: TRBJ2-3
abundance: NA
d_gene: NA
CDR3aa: CSVVGLGNTDTQYF
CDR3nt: TGCAGCGTCGTGGGGCTAGGGAATACAGATACGCAGTATTTT

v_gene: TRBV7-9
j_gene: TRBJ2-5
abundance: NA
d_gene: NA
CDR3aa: CASSRFFGTAGGLETQYF
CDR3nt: TGTGCCAGCAGCCGTTTTTTTGGCACGGCAGGAGGATTAGAGACCCAGTACTTC

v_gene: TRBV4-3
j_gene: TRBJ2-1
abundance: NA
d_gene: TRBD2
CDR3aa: CASSTTSGGSYNEQFF
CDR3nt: TGCGCCAGCAGTACGACTAGCGGTGGCTCCTACAATGAGCAGTTCTTC

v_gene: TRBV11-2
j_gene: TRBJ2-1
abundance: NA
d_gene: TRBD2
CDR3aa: CASSLTSGGEYNEQFF
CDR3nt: TGTGCCAGCAGCTTAACTAGCGGGGGGGAATACAATGAGCAGTTCTTC

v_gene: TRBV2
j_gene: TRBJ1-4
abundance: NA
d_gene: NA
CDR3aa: CASSETIDEKLFF
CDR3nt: TGTGCCAGCAGTGAGACAATAGATGAAAAACTGTTTTTT

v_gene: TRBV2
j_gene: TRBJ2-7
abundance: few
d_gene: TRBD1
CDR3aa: CASSEEQGREQYF
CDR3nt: TGTGCCAGCAGTGAAGAACAGGGGCGCGAGCAGTACTTC

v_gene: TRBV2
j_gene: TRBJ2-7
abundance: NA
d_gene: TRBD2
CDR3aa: CASSWGVAGSYEQYF
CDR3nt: TGTGCCAGCAGTTGGGGGGTAGCGGGCTCCTACGAGCAGTACTTC

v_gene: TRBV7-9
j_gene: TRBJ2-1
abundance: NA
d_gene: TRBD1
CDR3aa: CASSTIQGDSYNEQFF
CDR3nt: TGTGCCAGCAGCACCATACAGGGGGACTCCTACAATGAGCAGTTCTTC

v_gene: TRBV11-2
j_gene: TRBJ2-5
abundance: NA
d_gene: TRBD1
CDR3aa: CASSLRGQVIPLRETQYF
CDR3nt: TGTGCCAGCAGCCTTCGAGGACAGGTTATACCCCTAAGAGAGACCCAGTACTTC